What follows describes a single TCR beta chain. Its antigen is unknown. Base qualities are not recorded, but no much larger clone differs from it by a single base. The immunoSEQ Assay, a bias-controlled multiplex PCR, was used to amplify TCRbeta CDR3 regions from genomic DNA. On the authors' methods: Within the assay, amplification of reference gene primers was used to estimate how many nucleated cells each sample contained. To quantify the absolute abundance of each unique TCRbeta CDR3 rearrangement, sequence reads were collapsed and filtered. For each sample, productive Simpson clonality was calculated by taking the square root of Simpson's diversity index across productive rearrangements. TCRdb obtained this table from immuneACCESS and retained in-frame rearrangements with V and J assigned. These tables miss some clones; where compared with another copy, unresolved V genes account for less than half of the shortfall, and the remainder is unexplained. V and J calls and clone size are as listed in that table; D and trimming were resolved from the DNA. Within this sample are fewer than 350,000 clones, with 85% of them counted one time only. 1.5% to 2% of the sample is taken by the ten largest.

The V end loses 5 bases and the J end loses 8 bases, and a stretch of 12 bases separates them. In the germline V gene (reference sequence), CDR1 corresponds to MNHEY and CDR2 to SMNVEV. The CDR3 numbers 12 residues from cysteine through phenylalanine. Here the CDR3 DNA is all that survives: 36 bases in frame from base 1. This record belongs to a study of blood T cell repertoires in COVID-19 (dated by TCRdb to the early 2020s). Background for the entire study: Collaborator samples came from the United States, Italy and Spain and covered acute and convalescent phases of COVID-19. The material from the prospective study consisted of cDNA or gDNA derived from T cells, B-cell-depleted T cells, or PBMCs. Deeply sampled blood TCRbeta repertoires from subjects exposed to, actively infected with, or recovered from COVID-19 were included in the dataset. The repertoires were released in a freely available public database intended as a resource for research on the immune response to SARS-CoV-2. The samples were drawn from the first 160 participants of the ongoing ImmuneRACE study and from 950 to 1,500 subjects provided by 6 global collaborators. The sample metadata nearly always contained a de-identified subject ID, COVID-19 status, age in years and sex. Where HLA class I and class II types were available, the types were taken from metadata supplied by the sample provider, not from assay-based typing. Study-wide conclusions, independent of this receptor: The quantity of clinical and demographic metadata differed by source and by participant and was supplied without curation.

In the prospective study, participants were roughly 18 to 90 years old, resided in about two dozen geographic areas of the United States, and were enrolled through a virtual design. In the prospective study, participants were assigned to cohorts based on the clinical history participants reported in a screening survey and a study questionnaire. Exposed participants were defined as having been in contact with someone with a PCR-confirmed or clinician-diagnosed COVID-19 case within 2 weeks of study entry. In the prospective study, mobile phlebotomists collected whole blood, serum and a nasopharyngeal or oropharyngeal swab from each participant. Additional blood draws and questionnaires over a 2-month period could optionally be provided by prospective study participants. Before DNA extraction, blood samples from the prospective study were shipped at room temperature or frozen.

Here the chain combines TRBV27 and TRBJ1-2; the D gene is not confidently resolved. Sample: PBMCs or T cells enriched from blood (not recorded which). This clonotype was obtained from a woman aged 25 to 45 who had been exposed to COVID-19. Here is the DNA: TGTGCCAGCAGTGGCGAGGGAGAGGGCTACACCTTC. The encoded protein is CASSGEGEGYTF.